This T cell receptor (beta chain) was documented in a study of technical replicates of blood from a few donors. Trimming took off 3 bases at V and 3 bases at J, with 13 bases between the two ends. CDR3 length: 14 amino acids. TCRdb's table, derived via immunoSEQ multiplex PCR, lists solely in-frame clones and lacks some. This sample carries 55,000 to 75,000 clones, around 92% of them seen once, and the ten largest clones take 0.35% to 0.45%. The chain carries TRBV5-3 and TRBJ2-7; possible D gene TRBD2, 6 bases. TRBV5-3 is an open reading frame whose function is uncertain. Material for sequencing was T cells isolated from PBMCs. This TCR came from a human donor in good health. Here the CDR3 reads CARSSGLVDYEQYF. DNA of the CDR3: TGTGCCAGAAGCTCGGGACTCGTGGACTACGAGCAGTACTTC.